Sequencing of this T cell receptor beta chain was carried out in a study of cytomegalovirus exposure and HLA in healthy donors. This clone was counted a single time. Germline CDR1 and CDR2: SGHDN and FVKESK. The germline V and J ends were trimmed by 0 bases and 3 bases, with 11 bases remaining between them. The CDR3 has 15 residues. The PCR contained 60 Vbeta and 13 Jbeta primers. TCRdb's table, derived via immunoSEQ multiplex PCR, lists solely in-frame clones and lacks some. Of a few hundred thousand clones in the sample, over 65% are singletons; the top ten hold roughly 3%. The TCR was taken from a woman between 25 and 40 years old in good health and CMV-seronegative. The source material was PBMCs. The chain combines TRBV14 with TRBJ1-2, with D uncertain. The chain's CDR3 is CASSQDPTAYYGYTF. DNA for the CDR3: TGTGCCAGCAGCCAAGATCCAACAGCCTACTATGGCTACACCTTC.